Below are 23 T cell receptor beta chains sequenced from a single sample in a study of early T cells in non-severe SARS-CoV-2 infection. TCRdb independently ran MiXCR on the 5' RACE reads; one entry per CDR3 protein. Among tens of thousands of distinct CDR3 sequences listed, 11% were seen once. The specimen was whole blood, collected at baseline. The receptor set was obtained from an adult who was a healthcare worker with PCR-confirmed SARS-CoV-2 infection or an uninfected control (not recorded which).

The chain uses TRBV6-5 and TRBJ1-1; D gene uncertain. V lost 7 bases, J lost 2 bases, and 17 bases lay in between. Germline assignment: CDR1 MNHEY and CDR2 SVGAGI. This CDR3 is built from 15 residues. CDR3: CASNTGVVRNTEAFF. The DNA for the CDR3 is TGTGCCAGCAATACTGGGGTCGTTCGCAACACTGAAGCTTTCTTT.

The gene calls are TRBV7-2 and TRBJ2-1, with D perhaps matching TRBD1 (6 bases). Germline CDR1 and CDR2: SGHTA and FQGNSA. V was shortened by 5 bases and J by 4 bases, with 21 bases between the two germline ends. The CDR3 runs to 17 residues. CDR3 sequence: CASSQNTDRSLYNEQFF. DNA of the CDR3: TGTGCCAGCAGCCAAAATACTGACAGGTCCCTTTACAATGAGCAGTTCTTC.

There are a few counts of this clonotype. The chain carries TRBV2 and TRBJ2-5, with 7 bases matching TRBD2. V shed 3 bases, J shed 9 bases, and the junction held 7 bases outside the gene matches. This CDR3 has 13 amino acids. The germline V gene encodes CDR1 SNHLY and CDR2 FYNNEI. In nucleotides, the CDR3 is TGTGCCAGCAGTGATGACTCCCTAGCGGCCCAGTACTTC. Its translation is CASSDDSLAAQYF. The variable domain in full, completed from reference TRBV2 and TRBJ2-5, reads EPEVTQTPSHQVTQMGQEVILRCVPISNHLYFYWYRQILGQKVEFLVSFYNNEISEKSEIFDDQFSVERPDGSNFTLKIRSTKLEDSAMYFCASSDDSLAAQYFGPGTRLLVL.

This clonotype was seen repeatedly, ten times or more. The CDR3 loop is CSVGLSGAPERQFF. The CDR3 region has the DNA TGCAGCGTCGGACTCTCCGGGGCCCCTGAGCGGCAGTTCTTC. The rearrangement links TRBV29-1 to TRBJ2-1; D assignment may be TRBD1 or TRBD2 (5 bases each). Germline assignment: CDR1 SQVTM and CDR2 ANQGSEA. Trimming pared 6 bases from V and 12 bases from J, leaving 24 bases between. The CDR3 runs 14 residues.

In this sample, this clonotype turned up a few times. This sequence joins TRBV3-1 and TRBJ1-3, with TRBD1 matching 9 bases. With V trimmed by 1 base and J by 9 bases, 7 bases remained unmatched. Germline CDR1 and CDR2: LGHDT and YNNKEL (reference sequence). The CDR3 is made up of 15 amino acids. Here the CDR3 DNA reads TGTGCCAGCAGCCAAGGACAGGGGGTTCGGAGCACCATATATTTT. Translating gives CASSQGQGVRSTIYF. Supplemented by reference TRBV3-1 and TRBJ1-3, the full variable domain reads DTAVSQTPKYLVTQMGNDKSIKCEQNLGHDTMYWYKQDSKKFLKIMFSYNNKELIINETVPNRFSPKSPDKAHLNLHINSLELGDSAVYFCASSQGQGVRSTIYFGEGSWLTVV.

This clonotype was counted at least ten times. This chain uses TRBV12-3 or TRBV12-4 with TRBJ2-7; perhaps TRBD1 as D (6 bases). This CDR3 region has 16 residues. V lost 6 bases and J lost 3, with 21 bases in between. CDR3 coding DNA: TGTGCCAGCAGCGGGGACAAAAGTGGCGGAGGCTACGAGCAGTACTTC. Residues: CASSGDKSGGGYEQYF.

The table lists this clonotype with a few counts. The rearrangement uses TRBV9 and TRBJ2-7, with 7 bases matching TRBD2. The CDR3 has 18 amino acids. Germline V gene sequence: CDR1 SGDLS, CDR2 YYNGEE. The trim removed 3 bases at V and 1 base at J, leaving 16 bases unmatched. The CDR3 region has the DNA TGTGCCAGCAGCGATGAACCAGAAAGCGGGGTAAGGTCCTACGAGCAGTACTTC. This encodes CASSDEPESGVRSYEQYF.

V gene TRBV12-3 or TRBV12-4 combines with J gene TRBJ1-2; D not resolved. V was clipped by 4 bases and J by 4 bases, with 10 bases between them. The length of the CDR3 is 13 residues. The CDR3 reads CASSYKEGYGYTF. The DNA of the CDR3 is TGTGCCAGCAGTTATAAGGAAGGCTATGGCTACACCTTC.

This clonotype was counted many times. This chain joins TRBV12-3 or TRBV12-4 and TRBJ1-1, with D possibly matching TRBD1 (6 bases). The CDR3 runs 13 residues. The V gene lost 5 bases and the J gene lost 11 bases, with 18 bases spanning the gap. As DNA, the CDR3 is TGTGCCAGCAGTCGTTTTGGGGGCGGTAAGGCTTTCTTT. It is translated as CASSRFGGGKAFF.

CDR3 coding DNA: TGTGCCAGCAGCTTATGGACAGGGAACACCGGGGAGCTGTTTTTT. Translating gives CASSLWTGNTGELFF. This chain links TRBV7-2 with TRBJ2-2; 7 bases are a match to TRBD1. Looked up from germline, CDR1 is SGHTA and CDR2 is FQGNSA. V shed 2 bases and J 1 base; nucleotides not matched to a gene: 1. The CDR3 extends over 15 amino acids.

A few counts support this clonotype. The CDR3 DNA sequence: TGCAGTGCTAGAGATTTCAGGGTGGGTAGTGCGGATACGCAGTATTTT. It translates to CSARDFRVGSADTQYF. This rearrangement joins TRBV20-1 to TRBJ2-3, with D maybe TRBD1 (5 bases). The CDR3 extends over 16 amino acids. Germline V CDR1 and CDR2: DFQATT, SNEGSKA (reference sequence). Between the trimmed V and J ends, which lost 0 bases and 6 bases, there was a span of 19 bases.

At least ten counts were recorded for this clonotype. The CDR3 DNA is TGTGCCAGCAGTTTAAATCTCGGGGCCACAGATACGCAGTATTTT. Translating gives CASSLNLGATDTQYF. V and J are TRBV28 and TRBJ2-3; D may be TRBD1 or TRBD2 (5 bases each). Trimming took off 2 bases at V and 2 bases at J, with 11 bases between the two ends. This CDR3 contains 15 residues. Germline V gene lookup returns CDR1 MDHEN and CDR2 SYDVKM.

The chain has TRBV6-5 and TRBJ2-3; D not resolved. V dropped 6 bases and J dropped 1 base, with 8 bases sitting between them. Germline CDR1 is MNHEY and CDR2 is SVGAGI. The CDR3 sequence is 13 residues long. CDR3 residues: CASRSPGTDTQYF. The DNA of the CDR3 is TGTGCCAGCAGAAGCCCTGGCACAGATACGCAGTATTTT.

This clonotype turned up a few times. The chain employs TRBV28 and TRBJ1-4, with a possible D match to TRBD1 (5 bases). The CDR3 is 13 amino acids. Per the germline V gene, CDR1 is MDHEN and CDR2 is SYDVKM. The V gene lost 6 bases and the J gene lost 7 bases, with 12 bases spanning the gap. The CDR3 spells CASRPGTVEKLFF. Written as DNA, the CDR3 is TGTGCCAGCAGACCAGGGACCGTTGAAAAACTGTTTTTT.

The rearrangement uses TRBV4-1 and TRBJ2-1, with D tentatively TRBD1 (6 bases). Per germline, CDR1 MGHRA and CDR2 YSYEKL. This CDR3 is 13 amino acids long. Trimming pared 3 bases from V and 13 bases from J, leaving 16 bases between. CDR3 residues: CASSQGRYRVQFF. The CDR3 coding sequence is TGCGCCAGCAGCCAGGGACGATACAGGGTTCAGTTCTTC.

This clonotype was seen a handful of times. CDR3 nucleotide sequence: TGTGCCAGCAGTTTAGGAGGGAGGGGCACTGAAGCTTTCTTT. Protein: CASSLGGRGTEAFF. This chain uses TRBV12-3 or TRBV12-4 with TRBJ1-1; tentatively, D is TRBD1 (5 bases). V was clipped by 1 base and J by 4 bases, with 10 bases between them. This CDR3 comprises 14 residues.

V and J are TRBV11-2 and TRBJ2-7; no firm D call. The CDR3 consists of 13 residues. CDR1 is SGHAT and CDR2 is FQNNGV in the germline V gene. The V gene lost 1 base and the J gene lost 4 bases, with 8 bases spanning the gap. CDR3 sequence: CASSLGVRYEQYF. The CDR3 DNA reads as TGTGCCAGCAGCTTAGGGGTAAGATACGAGCAGTACTTC.

This clonotype was recorded a few times. V and J are TRBV7-3 and TRBJ2-1; D is unresolved. CDR1 is SGHTA and CDR2 is FQGTGA in the germline V gene. The CDR3 consists of 13 residues. The V and J ends lost 2 bases and 5 bases respectively, with 7 bases between them. The CDR3 loop is CASSLDGHNEQFF. In DNA, the CDR3 is TGTGCCAGCAGCTTAGACGGGCACAATGAGCAGTTCTTC.

V is TRBV19 and J is TRBJ2-1, with TRBD2 matching 7 bases. V lost 4 bases to trimming and J lost 4 bases; unmatched junction nucleotides: 13. This CDR3 region has 17 residues. Germline CDR1 LNHDA, CDR2 SQIVND (reference sequence). The CDR3 DNA sequence: TGTGCCAGTAGTAAGAACGGGCCTGGCGGGGGTTACAATGAGCAGTTCTTC. Protein product: CASSKNGPGGGYNEQFF.

This clonotype was counted a few times. The chain joins TRBV20-1 to TRBJ1-5, with D perhaps TRBD1 (5 bases). V was trimmed by 3 bases and J by 2 bases, leaving 17 bases between them. CDR1 is DFQATT, CDR2 SNEGSKA, per germline (reference sequence). The CDR3 runs 16 residues. Written as DNA, the CDR3 is TGCAGTGCTAGGGGGGAGGACCACCGACGCAATCAGCCCCAGCATTTT. Translating gives CSARGEDHRRNQPQHF.

V gene TRBV5-5 combines with J gene TRBJ1-4; D unclear. CDR1 is SGHKS, CDR2 YYEKEE, per germline (reference sequence). This CDR3 is 17 amino acids long. V lost 0 bases and J 0 bases, leaving 12 bases between the germline ends. The CDR3 DNA reads TGTGCCAGCAGCTTGGATCTTAGAGCTGCAACTAATGAAAAACTGTTTTTT. Its protein product is CASSLDLRAATNEKLFF.

The CDR3 nucleotides are TGTGCCAGCAGCGTAGAAGGGGGCGACTATGGCTACACCTTC. Encoded protein: CASSVEGGDYGYTF. The chain recombines TRBV9 with TRBJ1-2, with 7 bases lining up with TRBD1. Germline CDR1 and CDR2: SGDLS and YYNGEE. The CDR3 loop spans 14 amino acids. V trimming: 0 bases; J trimming: 3 bases; junction bases outside the gene matches: 2.

Only a few counts were recorded for this clonotype. This chain connects TRBV30 to TRBJ1-1; a possible D gene is TRBD1 (5 bases). Germline V lookup: CDR1 GTSNPN, CDR2 SVGIG (reference sequence). The ends were cut back, 0 bases at V and 8 bases at J, with 13 bases in the middle. CDR3 length: 13 residues. The CDR3 coding sequence is TGTGCCTGGAGTGTTACGGGACCAAGGGAAGCTTTCTTT. Protein: CAWSVTGPREAFF.